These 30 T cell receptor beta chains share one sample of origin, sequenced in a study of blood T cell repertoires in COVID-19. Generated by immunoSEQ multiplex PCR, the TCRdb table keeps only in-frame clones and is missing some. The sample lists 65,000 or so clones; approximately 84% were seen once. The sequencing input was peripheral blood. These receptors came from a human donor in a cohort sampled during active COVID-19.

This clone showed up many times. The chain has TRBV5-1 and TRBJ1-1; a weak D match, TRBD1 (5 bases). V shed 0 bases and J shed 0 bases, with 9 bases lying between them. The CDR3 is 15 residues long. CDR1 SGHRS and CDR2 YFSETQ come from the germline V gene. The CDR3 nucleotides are TGCGCCAGCAGCTTGGGACAGATTATGAACACTGAAGCTTTCTTT. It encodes CASSLGQIMNTEAFF.

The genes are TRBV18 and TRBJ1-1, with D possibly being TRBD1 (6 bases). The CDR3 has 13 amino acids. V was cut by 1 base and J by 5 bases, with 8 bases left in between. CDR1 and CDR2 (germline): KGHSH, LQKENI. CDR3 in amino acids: CASSPRTDTEAFF. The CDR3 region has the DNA TGTGCCAGCTCACCACGGACAGATACTGAAGCTTTCTTT.

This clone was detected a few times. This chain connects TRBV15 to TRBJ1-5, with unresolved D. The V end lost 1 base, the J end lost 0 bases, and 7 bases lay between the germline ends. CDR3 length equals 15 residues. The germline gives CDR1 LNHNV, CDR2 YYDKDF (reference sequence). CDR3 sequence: CATSRGADSNQPQHF. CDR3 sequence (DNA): TGTGCCACCAGCAGAGGGGCAGATAGCAATCAGCCCCAGCATTTT.

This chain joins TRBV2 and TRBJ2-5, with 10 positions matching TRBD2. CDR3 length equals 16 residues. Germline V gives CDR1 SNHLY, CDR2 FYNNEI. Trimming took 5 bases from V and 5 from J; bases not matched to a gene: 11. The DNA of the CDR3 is TGTGCCAGCAGTCGTGGAGGAGCGGGAGGGCCGGAGACCCAGTACTTC. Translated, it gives CASSRGGAGGPETQYF. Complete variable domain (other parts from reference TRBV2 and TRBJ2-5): EPEVTQTPSHQVTQMGQEVILRCVPISNHLYFYWYRQILGQKVEFLVSFYNNEISEKSEIFDDQFSVERPDGSNFTLKIRSTKLEDSAMYFCASSRGGAGGPETQYFGPGTRLLVL.

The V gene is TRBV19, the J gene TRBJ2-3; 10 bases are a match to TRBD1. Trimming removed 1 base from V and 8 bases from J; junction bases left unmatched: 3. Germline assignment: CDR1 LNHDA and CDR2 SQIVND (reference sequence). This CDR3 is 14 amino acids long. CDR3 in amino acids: CASSIGQGARTQYF. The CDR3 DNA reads TGTGCCAGTAGTATAGGACAGGGGGCGCGTACGCAGTATTTT.

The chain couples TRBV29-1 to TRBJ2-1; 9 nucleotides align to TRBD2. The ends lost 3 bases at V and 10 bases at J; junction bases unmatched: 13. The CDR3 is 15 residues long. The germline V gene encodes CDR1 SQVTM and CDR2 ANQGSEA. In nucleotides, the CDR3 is TGCAGCGTTGACCCCCCTAGCGGGAACCCCAGGGAGCAGTTCTTC. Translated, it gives CSVDPPSGNPREQFF.

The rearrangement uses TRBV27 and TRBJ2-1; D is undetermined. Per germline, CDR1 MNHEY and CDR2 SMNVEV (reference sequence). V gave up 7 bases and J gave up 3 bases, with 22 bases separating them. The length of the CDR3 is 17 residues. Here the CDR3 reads CASTTTPRRVGYNEQFF. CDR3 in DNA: TGTGCCAGCACCACGACCCCTAGGCGAGTAGGCTACAATGAGCAGTTCTTC.

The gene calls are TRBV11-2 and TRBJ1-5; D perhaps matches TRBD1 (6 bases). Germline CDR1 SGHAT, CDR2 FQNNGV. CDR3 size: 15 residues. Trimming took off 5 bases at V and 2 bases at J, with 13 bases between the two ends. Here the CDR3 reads CASSTSGERNQPQHF. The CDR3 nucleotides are TGTGCCAGCAGCACCTCAGGGGAACGCAATCAGCCCCAGCATTTT.

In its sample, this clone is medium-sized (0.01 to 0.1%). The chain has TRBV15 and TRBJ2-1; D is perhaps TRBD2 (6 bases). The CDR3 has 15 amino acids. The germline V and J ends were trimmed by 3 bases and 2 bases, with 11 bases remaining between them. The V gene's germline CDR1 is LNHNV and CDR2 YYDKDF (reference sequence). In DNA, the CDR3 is TGTGCCACCAGCAGTGAGGGAGGCGCCTACAATGAGCAGTTCTTC. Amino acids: CATSSEGGAYNEQFF.

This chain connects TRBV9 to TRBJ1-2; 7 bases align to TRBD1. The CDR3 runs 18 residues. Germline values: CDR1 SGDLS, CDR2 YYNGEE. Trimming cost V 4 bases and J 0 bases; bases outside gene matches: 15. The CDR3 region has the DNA TGTGCCAGCAGCCTAGGGACAGCCAGCCGCGCCACTAACTATGGCTACACCTTC. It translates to CASSLGTASRATNYGYTF.

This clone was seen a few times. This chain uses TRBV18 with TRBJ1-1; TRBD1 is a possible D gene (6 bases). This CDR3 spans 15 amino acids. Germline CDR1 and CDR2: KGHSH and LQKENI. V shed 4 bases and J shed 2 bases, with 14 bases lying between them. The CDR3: CASSRFGQSNTEAFF. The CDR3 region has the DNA TGTGCCAGCTCACGATTCGGACAGTCCAACACTGAAGCTTTCTTT. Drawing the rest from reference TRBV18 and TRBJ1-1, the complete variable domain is NAGVMQNPRHLVRRRGQEARLRCSPMKGHSHVYWYRQLPEEGLKFMVYLQKENIIDESGMPKERFSAEFPKEGPSILRIQQVVRGDSAAYFCASSRFGQSNTEAFFGQGTRLTVV.

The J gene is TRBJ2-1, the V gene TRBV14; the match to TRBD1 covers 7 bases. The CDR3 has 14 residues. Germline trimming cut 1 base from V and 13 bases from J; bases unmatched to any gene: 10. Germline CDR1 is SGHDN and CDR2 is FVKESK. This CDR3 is CASSQVAGGQIQFF. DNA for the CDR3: TGTGCCAGCAGCCAAGTGGCAGGGGGACAAATCCAGTTCTTC.

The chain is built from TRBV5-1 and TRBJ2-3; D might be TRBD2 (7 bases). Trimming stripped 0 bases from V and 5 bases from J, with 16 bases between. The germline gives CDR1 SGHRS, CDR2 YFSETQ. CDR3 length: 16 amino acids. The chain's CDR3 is CASSLEQGGGVDTQYF. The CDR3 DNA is TGCGCCAGCAGCTTGGAACAGGGCGGGGGTGTAGATACGCAGTATTTT.

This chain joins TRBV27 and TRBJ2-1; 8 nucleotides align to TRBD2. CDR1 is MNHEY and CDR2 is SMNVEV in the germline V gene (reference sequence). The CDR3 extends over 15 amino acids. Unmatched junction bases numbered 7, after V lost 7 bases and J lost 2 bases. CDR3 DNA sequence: TGTGCCAGCATCCCTCTAGCGGGTGCCTACAATGAGCAGTTCTTC. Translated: CASIPLAGAYNEQFF.

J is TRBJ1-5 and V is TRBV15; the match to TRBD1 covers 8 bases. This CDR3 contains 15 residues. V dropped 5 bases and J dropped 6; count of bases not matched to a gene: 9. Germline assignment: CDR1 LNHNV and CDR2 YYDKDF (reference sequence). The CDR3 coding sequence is TGTGCCACCAGCGTCTTAGGACAGGGAGGTCAGCCCCAGCATTTT. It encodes CATSVLGQGGQPQHF.

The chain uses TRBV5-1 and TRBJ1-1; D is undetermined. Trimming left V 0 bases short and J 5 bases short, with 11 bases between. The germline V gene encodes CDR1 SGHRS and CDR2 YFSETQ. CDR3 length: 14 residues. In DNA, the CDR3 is TGCGCCAGCAGCTTGGTGGCCAGCGGGACTGAAGCTTTCTTT. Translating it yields CASSLVASGTEAFF.

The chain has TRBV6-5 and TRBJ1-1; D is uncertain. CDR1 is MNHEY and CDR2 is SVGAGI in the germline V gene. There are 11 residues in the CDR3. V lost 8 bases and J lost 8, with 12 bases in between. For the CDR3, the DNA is TGTGCCAGCCGTCCAGGTTCCGAAGCTTTCTTT. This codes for CASRPGSEAFF.

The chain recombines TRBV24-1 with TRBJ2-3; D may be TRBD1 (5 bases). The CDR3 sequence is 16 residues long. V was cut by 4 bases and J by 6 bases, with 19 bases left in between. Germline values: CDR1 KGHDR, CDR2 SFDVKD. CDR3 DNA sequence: TGTGCCACCAGTGACCCCGACAGAAGGTATAGGGATACGCAGTATTTT. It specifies CATSDPDRRYRDTQYF.

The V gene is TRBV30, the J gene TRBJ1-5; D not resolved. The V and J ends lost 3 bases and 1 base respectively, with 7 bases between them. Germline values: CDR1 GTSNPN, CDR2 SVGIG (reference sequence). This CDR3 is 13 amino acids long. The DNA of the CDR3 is TGTGCCTGGAGGTCTTCCAGCAATCAGCCCCAGCATTTT. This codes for CAWRSSSNQPQHF.

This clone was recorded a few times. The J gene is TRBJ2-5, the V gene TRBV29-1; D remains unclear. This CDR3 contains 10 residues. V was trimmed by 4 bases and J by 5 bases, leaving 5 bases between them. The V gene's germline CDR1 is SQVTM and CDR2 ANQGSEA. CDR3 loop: CSVGEETQYF. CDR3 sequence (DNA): TGCAGCGTTGGTGAGGAGACCCAGTACTTC.

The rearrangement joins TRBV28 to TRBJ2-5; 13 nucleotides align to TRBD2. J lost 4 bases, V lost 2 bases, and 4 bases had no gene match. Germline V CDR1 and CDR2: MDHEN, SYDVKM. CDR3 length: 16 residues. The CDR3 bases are TGTGCCAGCAGTTTAGGACTAGCGGGAGCTGGAGAGACCCAGTACTTC. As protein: CASSLGLAGAGETQYF. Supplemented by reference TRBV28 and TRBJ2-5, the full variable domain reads DVKVTQSSRYLVKRTGEKVFLECVQDMDHENMFWYRQDPGLGLRLIYFSYDVKMKEKGDIPEGYSVSREKKERFSLILESASTNQTSMYLCASSLGLAGAGETQYFGPGTRLLVL.

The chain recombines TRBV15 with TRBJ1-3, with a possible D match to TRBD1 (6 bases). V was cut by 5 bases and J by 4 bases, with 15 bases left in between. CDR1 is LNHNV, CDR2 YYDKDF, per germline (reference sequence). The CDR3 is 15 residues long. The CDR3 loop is CATSGSTGYGNTIYF. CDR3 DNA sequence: TGTGCCACCAGCGGTTCGACAGGTTACGGAAACACCATATATTTT. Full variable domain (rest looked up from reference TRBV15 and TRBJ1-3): DAMVIQNPRYQVTQFGKPVTLSCSQTLNHNVMYWYQQKSSQAPKLLFHYYDKDFNNEADTPDNFQSRRPNTSFCFLDIRSPGLGDTAMYLCATSGSTGYGNTIYFGEGSWLTVV.

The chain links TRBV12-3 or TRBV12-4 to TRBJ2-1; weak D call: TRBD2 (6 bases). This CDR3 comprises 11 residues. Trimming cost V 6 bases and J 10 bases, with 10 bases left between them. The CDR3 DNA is TGTGCCAGCAGGGGACTCGGAGAGCAGTTCTTC. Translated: CASRGLGEQFF.

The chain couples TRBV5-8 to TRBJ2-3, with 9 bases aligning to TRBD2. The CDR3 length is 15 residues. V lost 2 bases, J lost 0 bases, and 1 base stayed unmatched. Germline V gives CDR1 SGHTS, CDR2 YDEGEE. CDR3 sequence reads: CASSFLAGSTDTQYF. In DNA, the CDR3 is TGTGCCAGCAGCTTTCTAGCGGGAAGCACAGATACGCAGTATTTT.

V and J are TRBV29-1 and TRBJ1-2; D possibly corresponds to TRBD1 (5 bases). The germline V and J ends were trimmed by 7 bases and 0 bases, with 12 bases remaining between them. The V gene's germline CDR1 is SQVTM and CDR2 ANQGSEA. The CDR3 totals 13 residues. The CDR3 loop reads CSAGGGPNYGYTF. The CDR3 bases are TGCAGCGCGGGGGGGGGACCTAACTATGGCTACACCTTC.

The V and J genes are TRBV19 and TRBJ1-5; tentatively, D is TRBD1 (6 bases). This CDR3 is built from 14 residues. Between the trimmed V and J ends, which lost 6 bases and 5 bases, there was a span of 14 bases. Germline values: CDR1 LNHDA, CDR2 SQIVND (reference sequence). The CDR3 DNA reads TGTGCCAGTAGGGGGGCCCAGACGTATCAGCCCCAGCATTTT. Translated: CASRGAQTYQPQHF.

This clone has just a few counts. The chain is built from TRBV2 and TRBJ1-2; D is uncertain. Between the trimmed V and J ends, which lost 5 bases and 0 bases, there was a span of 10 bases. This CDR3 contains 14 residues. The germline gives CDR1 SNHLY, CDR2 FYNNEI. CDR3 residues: CASSSRWSNYGYTF. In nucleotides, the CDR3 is TGTGCCAGCAGTTCCAGGTGGTCTAACTATGGCTACACCTTC.

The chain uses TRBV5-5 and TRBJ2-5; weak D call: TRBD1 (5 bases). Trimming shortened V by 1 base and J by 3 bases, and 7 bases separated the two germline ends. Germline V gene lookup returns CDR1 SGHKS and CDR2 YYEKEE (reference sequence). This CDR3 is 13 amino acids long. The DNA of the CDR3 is TGTGCCAGCAGCTTGCAAGGGGAAGAGACCCAGTACTTC. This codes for CASSLQGEETQYF.

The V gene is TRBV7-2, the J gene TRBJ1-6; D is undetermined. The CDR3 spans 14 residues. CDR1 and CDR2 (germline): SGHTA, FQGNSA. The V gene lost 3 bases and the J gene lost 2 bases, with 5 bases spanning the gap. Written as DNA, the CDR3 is TGTGCCAGCAGCTTTCTAACCTATAATTCACCCCTCCACTTT. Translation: CASSFLTYNSPLHF.

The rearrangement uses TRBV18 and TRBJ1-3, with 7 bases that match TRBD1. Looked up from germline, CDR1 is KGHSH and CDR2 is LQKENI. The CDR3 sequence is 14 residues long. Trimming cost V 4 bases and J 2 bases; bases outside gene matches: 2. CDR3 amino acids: CASSLQGAGNTIYF. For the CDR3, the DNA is TGTGCCAGCTCACTCCAGGGGGCTGGAAACACCATATATTTT.